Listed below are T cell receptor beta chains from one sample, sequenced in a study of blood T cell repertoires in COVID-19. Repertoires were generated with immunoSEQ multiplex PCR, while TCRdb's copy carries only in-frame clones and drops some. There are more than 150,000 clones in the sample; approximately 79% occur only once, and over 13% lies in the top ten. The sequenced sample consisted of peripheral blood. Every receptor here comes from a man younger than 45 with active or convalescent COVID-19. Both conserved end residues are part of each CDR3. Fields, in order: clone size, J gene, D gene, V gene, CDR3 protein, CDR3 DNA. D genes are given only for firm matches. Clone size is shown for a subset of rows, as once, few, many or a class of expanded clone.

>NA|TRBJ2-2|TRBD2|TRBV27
CASSLPGGGTGELFF
TGTGCCAGCAGTTTACCCGGGGGGGGCACCGGGGAGCTGTTTTTT
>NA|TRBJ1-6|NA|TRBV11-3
CASSPFPTENSPLHF
TGTGCCAGCAGCCCCTTCCCCACCGAGAATTCACCCCTCCACTTT
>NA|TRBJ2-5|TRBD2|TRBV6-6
CASTVAGYQETQYF
TGTGCCAGCACGGTAGCGGGGTACCAAGAGACCCAGTACTTC
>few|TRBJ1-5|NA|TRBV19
CASRGSNQPQHF
TGTGCCAGTCGGGGTAGCAATCAGCCCCAGCATTTT
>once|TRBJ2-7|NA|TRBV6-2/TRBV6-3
CASSRHSGTTYEQYF
TGTGCCAGCAGTCGACACTCCGGGACAACCTACGAGCAGTACTTC
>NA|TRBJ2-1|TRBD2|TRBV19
CASSQGIAGGPNEQFF
TGTGCCAGTAGTCAAGGCATAGCGGGAGGGCCCAATGAGCAGTTCTTC
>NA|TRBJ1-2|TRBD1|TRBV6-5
CASSNTGTGFYGYTF
TGTGCCAGCAGTAATACCGGGACAGGGTTCTATGGCTACACCTTC
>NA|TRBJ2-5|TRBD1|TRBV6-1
CASSEYPGGGETQYF
TGTGCCAGCAGTGAATACCCAGGGGGCGGCGAGACCCAGTACTTC
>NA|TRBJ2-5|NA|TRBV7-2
CASSLVARAQETQYF
TGTGCCAGCAGCTTAGTGGCCAGGGCTCAAGAGACCCAGTACTTC
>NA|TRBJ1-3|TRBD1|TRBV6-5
CASFKGADGGNTIYF
TGTGCCAGCTTTAAGGGGGCGGATGGGGGAAACACCATATATTTT
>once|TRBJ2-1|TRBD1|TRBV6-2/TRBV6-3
CASSYAPTGGSGNEQFF
TGTGCCAGCAGTTACGCGCCCACAGGGGGCTCGGGCAATGAGCAGTTCTTC
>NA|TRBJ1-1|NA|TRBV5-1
CASSFTTENTEAFF
TGCGCCAGCAGCTTTACGACAGAAAACACTGAAGCTTTCTTT
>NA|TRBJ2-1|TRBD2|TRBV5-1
CASSLEASGSINEQFF
TGCGCCAGCAGCTTGGAGGCTAGCGGGAGTATCAATGAGCAGTTCTTC
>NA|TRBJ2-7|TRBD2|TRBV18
CASSLPGLALSRNEQYF
TGTGCCAGCTCACTCCCGGGACTAGCGCTTTCAAGGAACGAGCAGTACTTC
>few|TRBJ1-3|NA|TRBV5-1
CASSREGGIGNTIYF
TGCGCCAGCAGCCGGGAAGGGGGAATCGGGAACACCATATATTTT
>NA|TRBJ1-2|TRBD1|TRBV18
CASSVGDSYGYTF
TGTGCCAGCTCAGTGGGGGACAGCTATGGCTACACCTTC
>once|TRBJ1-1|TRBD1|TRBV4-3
CASSLLYRDSTEAFF
TGCGCCAGCAGCCTCCTCTACCGGGACAGTACGGAAGCTTTCTTT
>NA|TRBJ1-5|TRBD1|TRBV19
CASSIGRQGAFNQPQHF
TGTGCCAGTAGCATTGGAAGACAGGGGGCCTTCAATCAGCCCCAGCATTTT
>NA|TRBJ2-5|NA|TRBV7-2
CASSLNSLETQYF
TGTGCCAGCAGCTTAAATAGCTTGGAGACCCAGTACTTC
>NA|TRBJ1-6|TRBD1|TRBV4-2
CASSSRQGTNSPLHF
TGTGCCAGCAGCTCCAGACAGGGGACCAATTCACCTCTCCACTTT
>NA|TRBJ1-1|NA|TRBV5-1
CASSFSYGASGTEAFF
TGCGCCAGCAGCTTCTCATATGGAGCCTCTGGCACTGAAGCTTTCTTT
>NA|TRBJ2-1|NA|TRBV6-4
CASSDPLSSSDDHNEQFF
TGTGCCAGCAGTGATCCACTAAGCAGCAGCGACGACCACAATGAGCAGTTCTTC
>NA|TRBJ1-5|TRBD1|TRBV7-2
CASRRTGNSQPQHF
TGTGCCAGCAGACGGACAGGGAACAGTCAGCCCCAGCATTTT
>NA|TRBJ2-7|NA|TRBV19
CASSIGPGWQYF
TGTGCCAGTAGTATAGGTCCAGGATGGCAGTACTTC
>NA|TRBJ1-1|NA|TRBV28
CASRSRTSTEAFF
TGTGCCAGCAGATCCCGGACAAGCACTGAAGCTTTCTTT
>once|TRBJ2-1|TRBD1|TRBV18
CASSADRARNEQFF
TGTGCCAGCTCAGCGGACAGGGCCAGGAATGAGCAGTTCTTC
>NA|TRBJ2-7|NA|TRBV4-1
CASSQDHHGRVREQYF
TGCGCCAGCAGCCAAGATCACCATGGCCGGGTTCGCGAGCAGTACTTC
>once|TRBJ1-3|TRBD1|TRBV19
CASSIVFGGGPSGNTIYF
TGTGCCAGTAGTATAGTGTTTGGAGGGGGCCCCTCTGGAAACACCATATATTTT
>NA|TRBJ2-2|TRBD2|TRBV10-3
CAITSGRAGELFF
TGTGCCATCACAAGCGGGAGGGCCGGGGAGCTGTTTTTT
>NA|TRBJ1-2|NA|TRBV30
CAWSDRNYGYTF
TGTGCCTGGAGTGACAGGAACTATGGCTACACCTTC
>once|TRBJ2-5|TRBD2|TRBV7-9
CASSYTTGLPQETQYF
TGTGCCAGCAGCTACACGACGGGACTACCGCAAGAGACCCAGTACTTC
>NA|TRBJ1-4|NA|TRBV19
CASSPPGQWHIEKLFF
TGTGCCAGTAGTCCACCAGGGCAGTGGCATATTGAAAAACTGTTTTTT
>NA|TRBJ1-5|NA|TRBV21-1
CASSKEAQGDQPQHF
TGTGCCAGCAGCAAAGAGGCCCAGGGCGATCAGCCCCAGCATTTT
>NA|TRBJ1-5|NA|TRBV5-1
CASSLDRENNQPQHF
TGCGCCAGCAGCTTGGACAGGGAAAACAATCAGCCCCAGCATTTT
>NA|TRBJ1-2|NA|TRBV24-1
CATSPGVSNYGYTF
TGTGCCACCAGTCCGGGGGTCTCCAACTATGGCTACACCTTC
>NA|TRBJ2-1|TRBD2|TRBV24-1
CATSDTGTSGGGSSYNEQFF
TGTGCCACCAGTGACACCGGGACTAGCGGGGGGGGGAGCTCCTACAATGAGCAGTTCTTC
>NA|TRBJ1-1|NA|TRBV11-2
CASSPRAAAFF
TGTGCCAGCAGCCCCAGGGCCGCGGCCTTCTTT
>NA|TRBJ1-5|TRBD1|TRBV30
CAWSGGQGSGQPQHF
TGTGCCTGGAGTGGGGGACAGGGCTCAGGTCAGCCCCAGCATTTT
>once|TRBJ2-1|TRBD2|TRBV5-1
CASRTSGGSFGEQFF
TGCGCCAGCAGGACTAGCGGGGGGTCATTCGGTGAGCAGTTCTTC
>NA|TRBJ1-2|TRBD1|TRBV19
CASSPGQGSYGYTF
TGTGCCAGTAGTCCGGGACAGGGCAGCTATGGCTACACCTTC
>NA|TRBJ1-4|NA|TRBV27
CASSFRNEKLFF
TGTGCCAGCAGTTTCCGGAATGAAAAACTGTTTTTT
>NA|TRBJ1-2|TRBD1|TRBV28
CASSDRDRRVYGYTF
TGTGCCAGCAGTGACCGGGACAGAAGGGTGTATGGCTACACCTTC
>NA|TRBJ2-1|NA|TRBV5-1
CASSLVAGGMYNNEQFF
TGCGCCAGCAGCTTGGTTGCAGGGGGGATGTACAACAATGAGCAGTTCTTC
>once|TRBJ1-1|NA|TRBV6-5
CASSTSTVRVTEAFF
TGTGCCAGCAGCACCTCTACAGTCAGGGTTACTGAAGCTTTCTTT
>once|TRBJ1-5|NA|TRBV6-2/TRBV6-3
CASSYGGSGQPQHF
TGTGCCAGCAGTTATGGGGGCTCCGGTCAGCCCCAGCATTTT
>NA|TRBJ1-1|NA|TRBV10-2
CASSERGGNTEAFF
TGCGCCAGCAGTGAACGGGGGGGGAACACTGAAGCTTTCTTT
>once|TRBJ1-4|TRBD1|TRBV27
CASSSTQGLGEKLFF
TGTGCCAGCAGTTCGACACAGGGGTTGGGCGAAAAACTGTTTTTT
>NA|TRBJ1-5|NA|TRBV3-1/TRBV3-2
CALGAVNQPQHF
TGTGCCTTAGGGGCAGTTAATCAGCCCCAGCATTTT
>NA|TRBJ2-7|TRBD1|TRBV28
CASRTGVYEQYF
TGTGCCAGCAGGACAGGGGTGTACGAGCAGTACTTC
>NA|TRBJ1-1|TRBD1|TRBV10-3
CAISESMGTGNTEAFF
TGTGCCATCAGTGAGTCGATGGGGACAGGCAACACTGAAGCTTTCTTT